The 5 T cell receptor beta chains reported below all come from one sample, sequenced in a study of cytomegalovirus exposure and HLA in healthy donors (dated by TCRdb to 2015 to 2018). Libraries came from the immunoSEQ multiplex PCR assay. For the multiplex PCR, a mixture combining 60 forward primers for TCR Vbeta segments and 13 reverse primers for TCR Jbeta segments was used. The table comes from immuneACCESS by way of TCRdb, which keeps in-frame sequences with V and J called. Part of the clones is missing from these tables; in studies checked, under half for an unresolved V gene and the rest for unknown reasons. The sample contains some 200,000 clones, 70% of them found a single time. The ten largest clonotypes hold 2.6% of the sample. Sample: PBMCs. These receptors were taken from a man between 40 and 49 years old in good health and CMV-seropositive.

V gene TRBV6-5 combines with J gene TRBJ1-4; 8 nucleotides line up with TRBD1. There are 16 residues in the CDR3. Germline-derived CDR1 and CDR2 are MNHEY and SVGAGI. V shed 3 bases, J shed 8 bases, and the junction held 11 bases outside the gene matches. This CDR3 reads CASSYGARGQGEKLFF. CDR3 in DNA: TGTGCCAGCAGTTATGGAGCCCGAGGACAGGGAGAAAAACTGTTTTTT.

The chain joins TRBV5-5 to TRBJ1-1, with D possibly matching TRBD1 (6 bases). This CDR3 region has 15 residues. Per the germline V gene, CDR1 is SGHKS and CDR2 is YYEKEE (reference sequence). V dropped 5 bases and J dropped 3 bases, with 17 bases sitting between them. This CDR3 is CASRPTGQLYTEAFF. The CDR3 bases are TGTGCCAGCAGACCGACAGGACAGCTTTACACTGAAGCTTTCTTT. The variable domain in full, completed from reference TRBV5-5 and TRBJ1-1, reads DAGVTQSPTHLIKTRGQQVTLRCSPISGHKSVSWYQQVLGQGPQFIFQYYEKEERGRGNFPDRFSARQFPNYSSELNVNALLLGDSALYLCASRPTGQLYTEAFFGQGTRLTVV.

V is TRBV5-5 and J is TRBJ2-7; no clear D. CDR3 length: 14 amino acids. V lost 1 base to trimming and J lost 3 bases, with 11 bases between them. Germline V gene sequence: CDR1 SGHKS, CDR2 YYEKEE (reference sequence). The CDR3 protein is CASSLSSIVYEQYF. Written as DNA, the CDR3 is TGTGCCAGCAGCTTGTCTAGTATCGTCTACGAGCAGTACTTC.

This clone was counted between two and nine times. The gene calls are TRBV7-3 and TRBJ2-5; 8 positions match TRBD1. The ends lost 7 bases at V and 0 bases at J; junction bases unmatched: 7. CDR1 is SGHTA, CDR2 FQGTGA, per germline. There are 15 residues in the CDR3. For the CDR3, the DNA is TGTGCCAGCACTTTGGACAGGGATTACCAAGAGACCCAGTACTTC. Amino acid sequence: CASTLDRDYQETQYF.

As to this clone: Other nucleotide sequences from this sample produce the same CDR3. CDR3 DNA: TGTGCCAGCAGTTACTCGACCAGGGGCGACGGCTACACCTTC. It is translated as CASSYSTRGDGYTF. The chain joins TRBV6-5 to TRBJ1-2, with D possibly TRBD1 on 6 matching bases. The CDR3 is made up of 14 amino acids. The germline V gene has CDR1 MNHEY and CDR2 SVGAGI. Trimming left V 0 bases short and J 8 bases short, with 13 bases between.